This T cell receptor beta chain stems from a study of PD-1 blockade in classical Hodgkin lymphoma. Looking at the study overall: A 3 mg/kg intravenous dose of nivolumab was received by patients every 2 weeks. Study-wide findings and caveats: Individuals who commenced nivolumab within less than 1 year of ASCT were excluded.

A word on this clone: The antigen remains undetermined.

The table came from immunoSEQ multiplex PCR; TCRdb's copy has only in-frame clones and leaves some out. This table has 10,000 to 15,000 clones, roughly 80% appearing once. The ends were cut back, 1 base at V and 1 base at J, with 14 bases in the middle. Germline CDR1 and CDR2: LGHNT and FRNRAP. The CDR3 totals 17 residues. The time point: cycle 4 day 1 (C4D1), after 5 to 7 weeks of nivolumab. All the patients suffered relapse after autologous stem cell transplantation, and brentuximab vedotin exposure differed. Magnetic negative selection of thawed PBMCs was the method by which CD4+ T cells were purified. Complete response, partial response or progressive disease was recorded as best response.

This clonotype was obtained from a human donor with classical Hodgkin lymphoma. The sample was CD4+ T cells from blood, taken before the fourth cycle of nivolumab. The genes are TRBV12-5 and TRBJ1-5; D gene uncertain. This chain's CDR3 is CASGLEYGGGSNQPQHF. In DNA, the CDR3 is TGTGCTAGTGGTTTGGAGTACGGAGGTGGGAGCAATCAGCCCCAGCATTTT.